The 26 T cell receptor beta chains given below trace back to one sample, sequenced in a study of cytomegalovirus exposure and HLA in healthy donors (TCRdb year 2017). The library came from the immunoSEQ multiplex PCR assay. The multiplex PCR relied on a mix of 60 forward primers for TCR Vbeta segments and 13 reverse primers for TCR Jbeta segments. Here the immuneACCESS table is served through TCRdb, limited to in-frame sequences with V and J called. Missing clones are a known gap in these copies; in checked studies unresolved V genes cover under half, and the rest lacks a known reason. The sample has over 150,000 clones on record, roughly 77% of them singletons. The ten largest clones capture roughly 3.5% of the sample. The sequenced sample consisted of PBMCs. The source is a man between 25 and 39 years old in good health and CMV-seropositive.

The chain joins TRBV7-2 to TRBJ1-3, with D possibly being TRBD1 (5 bases). The length of the CDR3 is 16 residues. V was pared by 5 bases and J by 0 bases, with 14 bases between. CDR1 is SGHTA and CDR2 is FQGNSA in the germline V gene. CDR3 loop: CASSQSPGVSGNTIYF. In DNA form, the CDR3 reads TGTGCCAGCAGCCAGTCCCCGGGGGTCTCTGGAAACACCATATATTTT.

The chain combines TRBV4-3 with TRBJ1-3; maybe TRBD1 (5 bases). Germline loops: CDR1 LGHNA, CDR2 YSLEER. The CDR3 loop spans 15 amino acids. The ends were cut back, 6 bases at V and 2 bases at J, with 14 bases in the middle. CDR3 sequence reads: CASRPGSGTGNTIYF. The CDR3, as DNA: TGCGCCAGCAGACCAGGGTCAGGGACTGGAAACACCATATATTTT.

CDR3 sequence: CASSYGMEGETQYF. In DNA, the CDR3 is TGCGCCAGCAGCTATGGCATGGAGGGGGAGACCCAGTACTTC. The V and J genes are TRBV5-1 and TRBJ2-5; weak D call: TRBD2 (6 bases). This CDR3 region has 14 residues. V was cut by 3 bases and J by 5 bases, with 14 bases left in between. Germline V lookup: CDR1 SGHRS, CDR2 YFSETQ. The variable domain in full, completed from reference TRBV5-1 and TRBJ2-5, reads KAGVTQTPRYLIKTRGQQVTLSCSPISGHRSVSWYQQTPGQGLQFLFEYFSETQRNKGNFPGRFSGRQFSNSRSEMNVSTLELGDSALYLCASSYGMEGETQYFGPGTRLLVL.

The rearrangement links TRBV5-6 to TRBJ2-7, with 9 nucleotides matching TRBD1. The ends lost 5 bases at V and 5 bases at J; junction bases unmatched: 8. The CDR3 runs to 14 residues. Germline values: CDR1 SGHDT, CDR2 YYEEEE. This CDR3 is CASSLRGQGDEQYF. The DNA for the CDR3 is TGTGCCAGCAGTCTGCGGGGACAGGGTGACGAGCAGTACTTC.

The chain carries TRBV7-9 and TRBJ2-7, with 7 nucleotides matching TRBD1. Germline CDR1 is SEHNR and CDR2 is FQNEAQ (reference sequence). J lost 3 bases, V lost 0 bases, and 5 bases had no gene match. The CDR3 sequence is 15 residues long. The CDR3 is CASSLAGQIFYEQYF. As DNA, the CDR3 is TGTGCCAGCAGCTTAGCGGGACAGATCTTCTACGAGCAGTACTTC.

The genes are TRBV5-1 and TRBJ2-7; TRBD1 aligns across 7 bases. The germline V gene has CDR1 SGHRS and CDR2 YFSETQ. Trimming cost V 9 bases and J 6 bases; bases outside gene matches: 12. CDR3 length equals 13 residues. The CDR3 spells CATSTRQGSEQYF. CDR3 in DNA: TGCGCCACCTCGACCCGACAGGGATCCGAGCAGTACTTC.

The chain carries TRBV7-6 and TRBJ1-2, with D perhaps matching TRBD1 (5 bases). V was trimmed by 5 bases and J by 4 bases, leaving 14 bases between them. The CDR3 totals 14 residues. Germline V gives CDR1 SGHVS, CDR2 FNYEAQ. The CDR3 DNA is TGTGCCAGCAGCCCCCGGTCAGGGCTCTATGGCTACACCTTC. Its protein product is CASSPRSGLYGYTF. The full variable domain, in which reference TRBV7-6 and TRBJ1-2 provide the parts outside the CDR3, is GAGVSQSPRYKVTKRGQDVALRCDPISGHVSLYWYRQALGQGPEFLTYFNYEAQQDKSGLPNDRFSAERPEGSISTLTIQRTEQRDSAMYRCASSPRSGLYGYTFGSGTRLTVV.

The chain carries TRBV25-1 and TRBJ2-2, with TRBD2 matching 11 bases. Germline CDR1 MGHDK, CDR2 SYGVNS. The CDR3 has 18 amino acids. V shed 3 bases, J shed 1 base, and the junction held 7 bases outside the gene matches. The CDR3 here is CASSDLAGGRMNTGELFF. Written as DNA, the CDR3 is TGTGCCAGCAGTGATCTAGCGGGGGGCCGAATGAACACCGGGGAGCTGTTTTTT.

The rearrangement joins TRBV9 to TRBJ1-1; D uncertain. The germline V and J ends were trimmed by 4 bases and 2 bases, with 9 bases remaining between them. Germline V gene sequence: CDR1 SGDLS, CDR2 YYNGEE. This CDR3 contains 13 residues. The CDR3 spells CASSPRLNTEAFF. DNA for the CDR3: TGTGCCAGCAGCCCCCGACTCAACACTGAAGCTTTCTTT.

The V and J genes are TRBV7-6 and TRBJ2-1; D is perhaps TRBD2 (6 bases). This CDR3 is 16 amino acids long. The germline CDR1 and CDR2 sequences are SGHVS and FNYEAQ. The germline V and J ends were trimmed by 1 base and 8 bases, with 18 bases remaining between them. The CDR3: CASSLGGALTGDEQFF. Written as DNA, the CDR3 is TGTGCCAGCAGCTTAGGCGGGGCCCTGACGGGAGATGAGCAGTTCTTC. Combining the CDR3 with reference TRBV7-6 and TRBJ2-1 gives the whole variable domain GAGVSQSPRYKVTKRGQDVALRCDPISGHVSLYWYRQALGQGPEFLTYFNYEAQQDKSGLPNDRFSAERPEGSISTLTIQRTEQRDSAMYRCASSLGGALTGDEQFFGPGTRLTVL.

The genes are TRBV4-3 and TRBJ2-7; TRBD1 matches at 7 bases. CDR3 length: 15 amino acids. V was pared by 0 bases and J by 3 bases, with 5 bases of the junction left unmatched. Germline V gene sequence: CDR1 LGHNA, CDR2 YSLEER. The CDR3 protein is CASSQENRGHYEQYF. The CDR3 bases are TGCGCCAGCAGCCAAGAAAACAGGGGCCACTACGAGCAGTACTTC.

Ten or more counts support this clone. J is TRBJ2-7 and V is TRBV6-5; D gene unclear. Germline V gives CDR1 MNHEY, CDR2 SVGAGI. V was cut by 2 bases and J by 5 bases, with 13 bases left in between. The CDR3 has 14 residues. The CDR3 region has the DNA TGTGCCAGCAGTTACGCGTCAGGATCGAACGAGCAGTACTTC. Translation: CASSYASGSNEQYF.

The chain carries TRBV6-1 and TRBJ2-2; TRBD1 aligns across 7 bases. The germline gives CDR1 MNHNS, CDR2 SASEGT. V dropped 4 bases and J dropped 5; count of bases not matched to a gene: 10. The CDR3 spans 16 residues. The DNA of the CDR3 is TGTGCCAGCAGTGTACGAAGCAGCAGGGGGACCGGGGAGCTGTTTTTT. The encoded protein is CASSVRSSRGTGELFF.

This rearrangement joins TRBV2 to TRBJ1-2; possible D gene TRBD1, 5 bases. V lost 5 bases to trimming and J lost 4 bases, with 11 bases between them. The length of the CDR3 is 13 residues. The germline V gene encodes CDR1 SNHLY and CDR2 FYNNEI. CDR3 sequence reads: CASSIDSLYGYTF. The CDR3 region has the DNA TGTGCCAGCAGTATAGACAGCCTCTATGGCTACACCTTC.

The chain has TRBV2 and TRBJ1-3; D is uncertain. From germline, CDR1 is SNHLY and CDR2 FYNNEI. V lost 3 bases and J lost 10, with 7 bases in between. This CDR3 spans 11 amino acids. The CDR3 coding sequence is TGTGCCAGCAGTGACCTCTTGACCATATATTTT. Its protein is CASSDLLTIYF.

V usage is TRBV29-1 and J usage is TRBJ1-2, with TRBD1 identical over 7 bases. The CDR3 covers 13 residues. In germline, CDR1 is SQVTM, CDR2 ANQGSEA. Trimming removed 3 bases from V and 6 bases from J; junction bases left unmatched: 7. The CDR3 DNA reads as TGCAGCGTTGAGTCGGTAGGGGGCAATGGCTACACCTTC. Its protein is CSVESVGGNGYTF.

The V gene is TRBV29-1, the J gene TRBJ2-7; D possibly corresponds to TRBD1 (6 bases). The CDR3 extends over 14 amino acids. Trimming left V 2 bases short and J 4 bases short, with 15 bases between. Germline V gene sequence: CDR1 SQVTM, CDR2 ANQGSEA. The CDR3 here is CSVEIIGQSYEQYF. CDR3 bases: TGCAGCGTTGAAATTATAGGACAGTCATACGAGCAGTACTTC.

This clone was picked up one time. V and J are TRBV5-6 and TRBJ1-6; D gene uncertain. The CDR3 is made up of 14 amino acids. CDR1 is SGHDT, CDR2 YYEEEE, per germline. The V and J ends lost 4 bases and 6 bases respectively, with 11 bases between them. The CDR3 protein is CASSPSRVNSPLHF. CDR3 nucleotides: TGTGCCAGCAGCCCATCACGGGTTAATTCACCCCTCCACTTT.

V is TRBV25-1 and J is TRBJ1-2; D call uncertain. The CDR3 runs to 11 residues. Per germline, CDR1 MGHDK and CDR2 SYGVNS. The V and J ends lost 4 bases and 6 bases respectively, with 6 bases between them. The CDR3 nucleotides are TGTGCCAGCAGTGGCCTAAATGGCTACACCTTC. Translating it yields CASSGLNGYTF.

V gene TRBV27 combines with J gene TRBJ2-7; the D gene is possibly TRBD1 (6 bases). The CDR3 covers 14 residues. CDR1 MNHEY and CDR2 SMNVEV come from the germline V gene (reference sequence). The V and J ends lost 2 bases and 3 bases respectively, with 11 bases between them. This CDR3 is CASSLGRGGYEQYF. The DNA for the CDR3 is TGTGCCAGCAGTTTAGGCAGGGGCGGCTACGAGCAGTACTTC.

The CDR3 protein is CASTRGAREKLFF. Written as DNA, the CDR3 is TGTGCCAGTACCCGGGGGGCGCGGGAAAAACTGTTTTTT. The chain uses TRBV19 and TRBJ1-4, with a tentative D call TRBD1 (6 bases). Germline CDR1 and CDR2: LNHDA and SQIVND (reference sequence). V dropped 7 bases and J dropped 8 bases, with 14 bases sitting between them. The length of the CDR3 is 13 residues.

This chain links TRBV5-6 with TRBJ1-4; D is possibly TRBD1 (6 bases). CDR1 is SGHDT, CDR2 YYEEEE, per germline. The CDR3 runs 16 residues. Trimming left V 3 bases short and J 11 bases short, with 23 bases between. Here the CDR3 DNA reads TGTGCCAGCAGCTACCGCCACTACAGGGACCACCAGAAACTGTTTTTT. It yields the protein CASSYRHYRDHQKLFF.

This clone was recorded a few times. J is TRBJ2-3 and V is TRBV28; D is unclear. This CDR3 spans 15 amino acids. Trimming removed 4 bases at V and 2 bases at J, with 13 bases between. The V gene's germline CDR1 is MDHEN and CDR2 SYDVKM. The CDR3 region has the DNA TGTGCCAGCAGTTCTCAGCGAGTGATCACAGATACGCAGTATTTT. Translating gives CASSSQRVITDTQYF.

The chain uses TRBV11-2 and TRBJ2-1, with 8 bases identical to TRBD2. With V trimmed by 1 base and J by 3 bases, 2 bases remained unmatched. Looked up from germline, CDR1 is SGHAT and CDR2 is FQNNGV. The CDR3 is 15 amino acids. CDR3 region: CASSLGAGGYNEQFF. The CDR3 DNA reads as TGTGCCAGCAGCTTAGGGGCGGGGGGCTACAATGAGCAGTTCTTC. The full variable domain, with the rest looked up from reference TRBV11-2 and TRBJ2-1, is EAGVAQSPRYKIIEKRQSVAFWCNPISGHATLYWYQQILGQGPKLLIQFQNNGVVDDSQLPKDRFSAERLKGVDSTLKIQPAKLEDSAVYLCASSLGAGGYNEQFFGPGTRLTVL.

This clone was observed a handful of times. The gene calls are TRBV4-2 and TRBJ2-5; 10 bases align to TRBD1. The end of the DNA is better explained by TRBJ2-7, so the J call may be wrong. The CDR3 spans 17 residues. Germline CDR1 LGHNA, CDR2 YNFKEQ. For the CDR3, the DNA is TGTGCCAGCAGCCAAGATCGGCCAGGGACAGGGGAATACGAGCAGTACTTC. Protein product: CASSQDRPGTGEYEQYF.

This clone has a handful of counts. Different DNA sequences within this sample yield the same CDR3. The V call is TRBV4-1, the J call TRBJ2-5; 8 bases map to TRBD1. The CDR3 consists of 15 residues. V lost 3 bases, J lost 2 bases, and 5 bases stayed unmatched. CDR1 is MGHRA and CDR2 is YSYEKL in the germline V gene. CDR3 bases: TGCGCCAGCAGCCATCCTGGGACAGGACAAGAGACCCAGTACTTC. As protein: CASSHPGTGQETQYF.